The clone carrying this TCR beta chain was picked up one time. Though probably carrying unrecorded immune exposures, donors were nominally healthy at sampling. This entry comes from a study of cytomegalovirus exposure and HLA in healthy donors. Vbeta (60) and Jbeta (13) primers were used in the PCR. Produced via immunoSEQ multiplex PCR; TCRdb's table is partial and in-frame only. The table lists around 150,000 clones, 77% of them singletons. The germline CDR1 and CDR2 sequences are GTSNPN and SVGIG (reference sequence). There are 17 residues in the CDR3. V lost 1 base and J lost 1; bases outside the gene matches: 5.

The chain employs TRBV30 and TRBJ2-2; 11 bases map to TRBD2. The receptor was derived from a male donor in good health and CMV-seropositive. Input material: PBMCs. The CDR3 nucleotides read TGTGCCTGGAGTGCCCCAGGGACTAGCGGGAACACCGGGGAGCTGTTTTTT. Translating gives CAWSAPGTSGNTGELFF.